The 5 T cell receptor beta chains listed next were all sequenced from one sample in a study of CD8 T cells in Susac syndrome. With random hexamers, reverse transcription was performed on about 0.5 to 1 ug of RNA. Via MiXCR, TCRdb re-called the immunoSEQ multiplex PCR reads, giving one row per CDR3 protein. The data contain hundreds of thousands of distinct CDR3 sequences, approximately 89% of them singletons. Sequenced material: CD8+ T cells from PBMCs. The receptors were sampled from a human donor with multiple sclerosis.

V gene TRBV9 combines with J gene TRBJ2-7; D is unresolved. The germline V gene has CDR1 SGDLS and CDR2 YYNGEE. The CDR3 runs to 15 residues. V dropped 0 bases and J dropped 5 bases, with 15 bases sitting between them. The CDR3 reads CASSVGSTLTDEQYF. The DNA for the CDR3 is TGTGCCAGCAGCGTAGGATCTACCCTCACGGACGAGCAGTACTTC.

The chain recombines TRBV27 with TRBJ2-7; D might be TRBD1 (6 bases). The V end was cut by 3 bases, the J end by 0 bases, with 12 bases between. The CDR3 extends over 15 amino acids. Germline loops: CDR1 MNHEY, CDR2 SMNVEV (reference sequence). CDR3 loop: CASSLRTAYSYEQYF. Written as DNA, the CDR3 is TGTGCCAGCAGTTTGCGGACAGCCTACTCCTACGAGCAGTACTTC.

This clonotype was seen just once. The rearrangement joins TRBV6-2 or TRBV6-3 to TRBJ2-2, with D possibly called TRBD1 or TRBD2 (5 bases each). V dropped 11 bases and J dropped 3 bases, with 16 bases sitting between them. Germline CDR1 is MNHEY and CDR2 is SVGEGT. The CDR3 has 14 residues. The CDR3: CAGLWGTDTGELFF. CDR3 nucleotide sequence: TGTGCCGGTCTTTGGGGGACGGACACCGGGGAGCTGTTTTTT.

The chain combines TRBV19 with TRBJ1-5, with D possibly matching TRBD1 (5 bases). This CDR3 has 14 residues. V lost 3 bases and J 2 bases, leaving 8 bases between the germline ends. CDR1 and CDR2 (germline): LNHDA, SQIVND (reference sequence). CDR3 nucleotide sequence: TGTGCCAGTAGTATCGGGGCAGGCAATCAGCCCCAGCATTTT. Translated: CASSIGAGNQPQHF.

The chain is built from TRBV6-2 or TRBV6-3 and TRBJ2-3; no firm D call. Germline CDR1 and CDR2: MNHEY and SVGEGT. This CDR3 comprises 14 residues. The V gene lost 0 bases and the J gene lost 2 bases, with 6 bases spanning the gap. In nucleotides, the CDR3 is TGTGCCAGCAGTTACTCGGAAACCACAGATACGCAGTATTTT. Residues: CASSYSETTDTQYF.